This TCR beta chain comes out of a study of T-cell reconstitution after alpha-beta-depleted transplantation in children. Using unique molecular identifiers, the investigators prepared the TCRbeta library. TCRdb ran MiXCR on the PCR reads and lists one entry per CDR3 protein. The sample lists 350,000 to 400,000 distinct CDR3 sequences, about 20% occurring once. The CDR3 has 14 amino acids. CDR1 SGHVS and CDR2 FNYEAQ come from the germline V gene. Trimming took off 4 bases at V and 2 bases at J, with 8 bases between the two ends. This chain joins TRBV7-6 and TRBJ2-2, with unresolved D. This TCR was sampled from a human donor who donated a stem cell graft to a child with acute myeloid leukemia. The specimen was PBMCs from the stem cell graft donor, collected from the stem cell graft. This chain's CDR3 is CASSSHLNTGELFF. CDR3 bases: TGTGCCAGCAGCTCCCACCTAAACACCGGGGAGCTGTTTTTT.